This T cell receptor beta chain was obtained from a study of T cells expressing NK-cell markers. Overall study: Investigators obtained TCR beta repertoires from sorted CD3+CD56+NKG2C+, CD3+CD56+NKG2C- and CD3+CD56-NKG2C+ T cells.

The germline gives CDR1 SGHAT, CDR2 FQNNGV. This CDR3 spans 15 amino acids. As concerns this clonotype: Its antigen is unidentified.

Study-wide points: The share of CD8+ T cells held by dominant NKG2C+ clonotypes was roughly 1.0-7.5% in about 6 donors.

After re-calling the 5' RACE reads, TCRdb lists one entry per CDR3 protein, DNA absent. The sample has over 350,000 distinct CDR3 sequences. The TCR comes from a woman in her 50s in good health. The sequenced sample was blood T cells: a sorted CD56 or NKG2C T cell subset, CD4+ or CD8+ T cells, or bulk PBMC T cells (not recorded which). This chain links TRBV11-2 with TRBJ2-3; TCRdb picks TRBD1, but there is no DNA to check that call. The CDR3 protein is CASSYLGPSTDTQYF.